The sequence of this T cell receptor (beta chain) was determined in a study of early T cells in non-severe SARS-CoV-2 infection. Using its own MiXCR run on the 5' RACE reads, TCRdb lists one record per CDR3 protein. The sample holds tens of thousands of distinct CDR3 sequences, over 5% seen once. The V and J ends lost 0 bases and 4 bases respectively, with 22 bases between them. Per germline, CDR1 DFQATT and CDR2 SNEGSKA (reference sequence). The CDR3 covers 17 residues. Sequenced sample: whole blood. V usage is TRBV20-1 and J usage is TRBJ2-7, with D maybe TRBD2 (6 bases). The TCR sequence derives from an adult who was a healthcare worker with PCR-confirmed SARS-CoV-2 infection or an uninfected control (not recorded which). CDR3 sequence reads: CSARDPGGRGSLYEQYF. In DNA, the CDR3 is TGCAGTGCTAGAGACCCCGGGGGTCGAGGGAGCCTATACGAGCAGTACTTC.